Below, 22 T cell receptor beta chains from the same sample are listed, as sequenced in a study of cytomegalovirus exposure and HLA in healthy donors. The protocol was immunoSEQ multiplex PCR, while the TCRdb copy is restricted to in-frame clones and leaves out a portion. This sample has around 300,000 clones; about 86% occur once, and the top ten carry 1%. Sequences were obtained from PBMCs. The source is a woman under 30 in good health and CMV-seronegative.

The chain uses TRBV28 and TRBJ2-3; 7 bases map to TRBD1. This CDR3 is built from 14 residues. The germline V gene has CDR1 MDHEN and CDR2 SYDVKM. With V trimmed by 5 bases and J by 4 bases, 6 bases remained unmatched. CDR3 sequence (DNA): TGTGCCAGCAGTCCAAACAGGGGCCCAGATACGCAGTATTTT. This gives the protein CASSPNRGPDTQYF.

J is TRBJ1-3 and V is TRBV30, with TRBD1 matching over 8 bases. Per the germline V gene, CDR1 is GTSNPN and CDR2 is SVGIG (reference sequence). The CDR3 totals 16 residues. J gave up 4 bases and V 4 bases, and 12 bases lay outside the gene matches. The CDR3 is CAWTQLGQGGGNTIYF. The CDR3 DNA reads as TGTGCCTGGACCCAACTTGGACAGGGCGGCGGAAACACCATATATTTT. Drawing the rest from reference TRBV30 and TRBJ1-3, the complete variable domain is SQTIHQWPATLVQPVGSPLSLECTVEGTSNPNLYWYRQAAGRGLQLLFYSVGIGQISSEVPQNLSASRPQDRQFILSSKKLLLSDSGFYLCAWTQLGQGGGNTIYFGEGSWLTVV.

This clone was detected a few times. V and J are TRBV6-1 and TRBJ1-5; weak D call: TRBD1 (5 bases). The germline V gene has CDR1 MNHNS and CDR2 SASEGT. Trimming removed 1 base from V and 2 bases from J, with 21 bases in between. The CDR3 spans 19 residues. CDR3 DNA: TGTGCCAGCAGTGAAGGCCCCTTGCCGGGGGTTTTGGGCAATCAGCCCCAGCATTTT. It codes for CASSEGPLPGVLGNQPQHF.

The V call is TRBV6-6, the J call TRBJ2-7; D uncertain. Trimming stripped 2 bases from V and 7 bases from J, with 15 bases between. Germline V gene lookup returns CDR1 MNHNY and CDR2 SVGAGI (reference sequence). This CDR3 contains 14 residues. CDR3: CASSYQSGKREQYF. In DNA, the CDR3 is TGTGCCAGCAGTTACCAGTCTGGAAAGAGGGAGCAGTACTTC.

The chain is built from TRBV23-1 and TRBJ2-7, with 10 bases that match TRBD1. TRBV23-1 is known as an ORF, though its function is uncertain. V lost 0 bases to trimming and J lost 6 bases; unmatched junction nucleotides: 8. This CDR3 is 16 amino acids long. CDR3 residues: CASSQSLDRGVGEQYF. CDR3 bases: TGCGCCAGCAGTCAATCCCTGGACAGGGGGGTCGGCGAGCAGTACTTC.

This clone was seen a single time. V usage is TRBV5-1 and J usage is TRBJ2-3, with 8 bases that match TRBD1. The CDR3 extends over 18 amino acids. The V and J ends lost 0 bases and 3 bases, in that order; junction bases with no gene match: 12. Germline V gives CDR1 SGHRS, CDR2 YFSETQ. DNA for the CDR3: TGCGCCAGCAGCTTGGCTGTCGCCCGGACAGGGAGTACAGATACGCAGTATTTT. Amino acid sequence: CASSLAVARTGSTDTQYF.

This clone has only a few counts. This chain joins TRBV9 and TRBJ2-1, with 9 bases that match TRBD2. The CDR3 totals 15 residues. CDR1 and CDR2 (germline): SGDLS, YYNGEE. Trimming cost V 0 bases and J 7 bases; bases outside gene matches: 5. CDR3 loop: CASSVGGGAKNEQFF. The CDR3 DNA sequence: TGTGCCAGCAGCGTAGGCGGGGGGGCCAAGAATGAGCAGTTCTTC.

Worth noting for this clone: The junction shows a germline mismatch at one end, possibly a read error. This rearrangement joins TRBV18 to TRBJ1-1; tentative D call: TRBD1 (5 bases). This CDR3 has 11 amino acids. Germline CDR1 reads KGHSH; CDR2 reads LQKENI. The CDR3 reads CASWGGTEAFF. The CDR3 DNA sequence: TGTGCAAGCTGGGGGGGCACTGAAGCTTTCTTT.

The chain is built from TRBV6-1 and TRBJ1-5; the match to TRBD1 covers 7 bases. The CDR3 runs 16 residues. With 3 bases clipped from V and 6 bases from J, the junction kept 11 bases outside the gene matches. CDR1 and CDR2 (germline): MNHNS, SASEGT. This CDR3 is CASSEEGAGGGQPQHF. The DNA of the CDR3 is TGTGCCAGCAGTGAGGAGGGGGCGGGAGGGGGTCAGCCCCAGCATTTT.

This sequence joins TRBV18 and TRBJ1-3; D uncertain. Germline V gene sequence: CDR1 KGHSH, CDR2 LQKENI. V was clipped by 2 bases and J by 0 bases, with 11 bases between them. This CDR3 spans 16 amino acids. The CDR3 region is CASSPFDTASGNTIYF. The CDR3 coding sequence is TGTGCCAGCTCACCATTTGACACCGCCTCTGGAAACACCATATATTTT.

V is TRBV2 and J is TRBJ2-7; a possible D gene is TRBD2 (6 bases). Germline values: CDR1 SNHLY, CDR2 FYNNEI. Trimming shortened V by 7 bases and J by 0 bases, and 10 bases separated the two germline ends. The CDR3 is 13 residues long. The CDR3 region is CASIPGLSYEQYF. DNA for the CDR3: TGTGCCAGCATCCCGGGACTCTCCTACGAGCAGTACTTC.

This clone was recorded only once. This chain uses TRBV7-5 with TRBJ1-2; no DNA check was done on the table's D call, TRBD1. TRBV7-5 is termed a pseudogene. The CDR3 consists of 14 residues. The CDR3 loop is CVRSGGQGANGYTF. DNA of the CDR3: TGTGTCAGAAGCGGGGGACAGGGGGCCAACGGCTACACCTTC.

The CDR3 sequence: CASTLGAGANVLTF. CDR3 nucleotides: TGTGCCAGCACCCTTGGAGCTGGGGCCAACGTCCTGACTTTC. V gene TRBV6-5 combines with J gene TRBJ2-6; no reliable D call. This CDR3 is 14 amino acids long. Trimming shortened V by 7 bases and J by 2 bases, and 9 bases separated the two germline ends. Germline CDR1 is MNHEY and CDR2 is SVGAGI.

This sequence joins TRBV6-5 and TRBJ2-3; 10 bases line up with TRBD2. The germline V gene encodes CDR1 MNHEY and CDR2 SVGAGI. Trimming took 7 bases from V and 6 from J; bases not matched to a gene: 10. This CDR3 is built from 15 residues. The chain's CDR3 is CASTEGLAGVDTQYF. CDR3 in DNA: TGTGCCAGCACCGAGGGGCTAGCGGGGGTTGATACGCAGTATTTT.

Remarks on this clone: This sample includes further DNA sequences coding for the same CDR3. J is TRBJ1-1 and V is TRBV6-5, with a weak D call TRBD1 (5 bases). From germline, CDR1 is MNHEY and CDR2 SVGAGI. CDR3 length: 15 residues. V was trimmed by 2 bases and J by 0 bases, leaving 10 bases between them. CDR3 sequence (DNA): TGTGCCAGCAGTTACGGGGGAGGGTTGAACACTGAAGCTTTCTTT. It encodes CASSYGGGLNTEAFF.

The gene calls are TRBV28 and TRBJ1-1, with 7 bases that match TRBD1. Germline V gives CDR1 MDHEN, CDR2 SYDVKM. The CDR3 covers 13 residues. The J segment lost 7 bases and the V segment lost 6 bases, leaving 8 bases of the junction unmatched. CDR3: CASSLQGVIEAFF. The CDR3, as DNA: TGTGCCAGCAGCCTCCAGGGGGTGATTGAAGCTTTCTTT. Full variable domain (missing parts from reference TRBV28 and TRBJ1-1): DVKVTQSSRYLVKRTGEKVFLECVQDMDHENMFWYRQDPGLGLRLIYFSYDVKMKEKGDIPEGYSVSREKKERFSLILESASTNQTSMYLCASSLQGVIEAFFGQGTRLTVV.

This clone was recorded only once. The chain carries TRBV7-8 and TRBJ1-1; 8 bases are shared with TRBD1. V was clipped by 1 base and J by 0 bases; unmatched bases: 10. Germline V gene lookup returns CDR1 SGHVS and CDR2 FQNEAQ. The CDR3 runs to 18 residues. The CDR3 DNA is TGTGCCAGCAGCTTAGGGGCAGGGGGCGGTCTTCTGAACACTGAAGCTTTCTTT. This codes for CASSLGAGGGLLNTEAFF.

This chain connects TRBV6-6 to TRBJ1-1, with D perhaps TRBD1 (6 bases). Germline CDR1 is MNHNY and CDR2 is SVGAGI (reference sequence). This CDR3 is 14 amino acids long. V lost 6 bases to trimming and J lost 0 bases, with 11 bases between them. The CDR3 DNA sequence: TGTGCCAGCAGATTAACAGGGATGAACACTGAAGCTTTCTTT. Amino acids: CASRLTGMNTEAFF.

This clone was counted once. The rearrangement joins TRBV6-1 to TRBJ2-7, with D hard to call. V gave up 8 bases and J gave up 2 bases, with 7 bases separating them. Germline V lookup: CDR1 MNHNS, CDR2 SASEGT. The length of the CDR3 is 11 residues. CDR3 loop: CASLNPYEQYF. In DNA, the CDR3 is TGTGCCAGCCTAAACCCCTACGAGCAGTACTTC.

This rearrangement joins TRBV30 to TRBJ2-5; TRBD1 aligns across 10 bases. The CDR3 consists of 15 residues. Per the germline V gene, CDR1 is GTSNPN and CDR2 is SVGIG (reference sequence). Germline trimming cut 0 bases from V and 2 bases from J; bases unmatched to any gene: 3. CDR3 loop: CAWSVRTGGQETQYF. DNA for the CDR3: TGTGCCTGGAGTGTCCGGACAGGGGGTCAAGAGACCCAGTACTTC.

CDR3 amino acids: CASSKQGTNEKLFF. The CDR3 coding sequence is TGCGCCAGCAGCAAACAGGGGACTAATGAAAAACTGTTTTTT. The V and J genes are TRBV10-1 and TRBJ1-4; 7 bases agree with TRBD1. J lost 2 bases, V lost 6 bases, and 3 bases had no gene match. The CDR3 has 14 residues. Germline values: CDR1 WNHNN, CDR2 SYGVQD (reference sequence).

V and J are TRBV4-1 and TRBJ1-2; 8 bases match TRBD1. Germline V CDR1 and CDR2: MGHRA, YSYEKL. With 4 bases clipped from V and 7 bases from J, the junction kept 11 bases outside the gene matches. This CDR3 is built from 15 residues. The CDR3 DNA sequence: TGCGCCAGCAGCCCTACTGAGGACAGGGCGGTTGGCTACACCTTC. Translating it yields CASSPTEDRAVGYTF.